The clone carrying this TCR beta chain was observed at least ten times. Antigen specificity is unknown. Unique molecular identifiers were affixed to discrete cDNA molecules within the library. TCRdb re-analysed the RACE reads in MiXCR, keeping a single row per CDR3 protein. The sample has 380,000 or so distinct CDR3 sequences; nearly 5% are singletons. The data belong to a study of human T cells and chemical hapten exposure. The wider study: 2% DPC applied to an approximately 2 cm by approximately 2 cm arm area sensitized donors. Small pooled library volume differences chiefly drove per-sample TCR yield variation. Overall study findings and caveats: In comparison with controls, expanded TCRs gave rise to a significantly larger number of large CDR3 similarity clusters.

Noted time point: patch test 1, 2 weeks after DPC sensitization. The treatment denotes: therapeutic diphenylcyclopropenone sensitization with weekly scalp DPC. Germline V gene lookup returns CDR1 SGHKS and CDR2 YYEKEE (reference sequence). The CDR3 runs 15 residues. Trimming removed 0 bases from V and 2 bases from J, with 11 bases in between. The receptor comes from a woman aged 45-59 years with alopecia areata. Some clones in this sample may be carry-over from other donors' samples. The J gene is TRBJ2-5, the V gene TRBV5-5; maybe TRBD1 (6 bases). The starting material was whole blood, obtained in connection with sensitization to the hapten diphenylcyclopropenone (DPC). The CDR3 reads CASSLAGQQQETQYF. The CDR3 nucleotides are TGTGCCAGCAGCTTGGCGGGACAACAACAAGAGACCCAGTACTTC.